Shown below are 14 T cell receptor beta chains from a single sample sequenced in a study of long-term antiretroviral therapy in people with HIV. Assay version v3.0 of immunoSEQ was used, and it was run at survey level. This table comes from immunoSEQ multiplex PCR, and its TCRdb copy is limited to in-frame clones, with some not included. The sample records roughly 42,000 clones, around nine tenths being singletons. Specimen: unsorted PBMCs, collected 0.1 years before starting antiretroviral therapy. Receptor source: a woman between 45 and 65 years old with HIV.

The genes are TRBV5-5 and TRBJ1-2; 8 bases are shared with TRBD1. The germline gives CDR1 SGHKS, CDR2 YYEKEE (reference sequence). The length of the CDR3 is 16 residues. V trimming: 2 bases; J trimming: 4 bases; junction bases outside the gene matches: 10. The CDR3 sequence: CASSFYTSGQGYGYTF. In DNA form, the CDR3 reads TGTGCCAGCAGCTTTTATACTTCAGGACAGGGCTATGGCTACACCTTC.

The V and J genes are TRBV6-4 and TRBJ2-7; TRBD1 matches at 8 bases. Germline V gene lookup returns CDR1 MRHNA and CDR2 SNTAGT. CDR3 size: 15 residues. J gave up 1 base and V 3 bases, and 5 bases lay outside the gene matches. The DNA of the CDR3 is TGTGCCAGCAGTGAGGCACAGGGGGAATCCTACGAGCAGTACTTC. Protein sequence: CASSEAQGESYEQYF.

This clone was counted only a few times. The genes are TRBV9 and TRBJ1-2, with 10 bases aligning to TRBD1. Trimming took 4 bases from V and 7 from J; bases not matched to a gene: 7. Germline V gives CDR1 SGDLS, CDR2 YYNGEE. This CDR3 comprises 14 residues. The CDR3 here is CASSLDRGQRGYTF. Written as DNA, the CDR3 is TGTGCCAGCAGCCTAGACAGGGGGCAGCGTGGCTACACCTTC.

This rearrangement joins TRBV29-1 to TRBJ2-7; a possible D gene is TRBD1 (6 bases). This CDR3 region has 12 residues. Germline V CDR1 and CDR2: SQVTM, ANQGSEA. The ends were cut back, 4 bases at V and 2 bases at J, with 9 bases in the middle. The CDR3 DNA follows: TGCAGCGTTGCGCAGGGGACCTACGAGCAGTACTTC. Translated: CSVAQGTYEQYF.

The rearrangement uses TRBV27 and TRBJ2-7; 7 positions agree with TRBD2. Germline loops: CDR1 MNHEY, CDR2 SMNVEV (reference sequence). The CDR3 runs 15 residues. With V trimmed by 5 bases and J by 4 bases, 11 bases remained unmatched. In nucleotides, the CDR3 is TGTGCCAGCAGTCCAACCTGGACTAGTCGTTACGAGCAGTACTTC. This sequence encodes CASSPTWTSRYEQYF.

The chain is built from TRBV7-9 and TRBJ1-2; 9 bases fit TRBD1. After removal of 3 bases from V and 6 bases from J, the junction contained 5 bases not matched to a gene. The CDR3 spans 14 residues. The germline V gene encodes CDR1 SEHNR and CDR2 FQNEAQ (reference sequence). DNA for the CDR3: TGTGCCAGCAGCTTGGGACAGGGAGGGGATGGCTACACCTTC. Translation: CASSLGQGGDGYTF. The whole variable domain, remainder taken from reference TRBV7-9 and TRBJ1-2, is DTGVSQNPRHKITKRGQNVTFRCDPISEHNRLYWYRQTLGQGPEFLTYFQNEAQLEKSRLLSDRFSAERPKGSFSTLEIQRTEQGDSAMYLCASSLGQGGDGYTFGSGTRLTVV.

The CDR3 reads CASSQTSGGRTQYF. The DNA for the CDR3 is TGCGCCAGCAGTCAGACTAGCGGGGGGAGGACCCAGTACTTC. The chain links TRBV10-2 to TRBJ2-5, with TRBD2 matching over 13 bases. The CDR3 has 14 amino acids. V shed 5 bases, J shed 7 bases, and the junction held 4 bases outside the gene matches. From germline, CDR1 is WSHSY and CDR2 SAAADI.

This sequence joins TRBV9 and TRBJ2-3, with no clear D. The germline V gene encodes CDR1 SGDLS and CDR2 YYNGEE. V lost 2 bases and J 4 bases, leaving 2 bases between the germline ends. This CDR3 spans 11 amino acids. The CDR3 is CASSVADTQYF. CDR3 DNA: TGTGCCAGCAGCGTGGCAGATACGCAGTATTTT.

This clone has a single count. The rearrangement joins TRBV2 to TRBJ1-4, with no clear D. Germline V gene sequence: CDR1 SNHLY, CDR2 FYNNEI. V was trimmed by 3 bases and J by 8 bases, leaving 13 bases between them. The CDR3 runs to 14 residues. This CDR3 reads CASSEGRGSEKLFF. The DNA for the CDR3 is TGTGCCAGCAGTGAGGGTCGGGGTTCGGAAAAACTGTTTTTT.

The chain carries TRBV4-1 and TRBJ2-1; the match to TRBD2 covers 9 bases. V was pared by 3 bases and J by 7 bases, with 16 bases of the junction left unmatched. CDR3 length: 18 residues. CDR1 is MGHRA, CDR2 YSYEKL, per germline. Here the CDR3 DNA reads TGCGCCAGCAGCCAGGGAAATAGCGGGAGATCCACCCTGAATGAGCAGTTCTTC. Amino acid sequence: CASSQGNSGRSTLNEQFF.

This clone was seen a few times. The chain joins TRBV27 to TRBJ2-2; D ambiguous. The CDR3 contains 13 residues. CDR1 and CDR2 (germline): MNHEY, SMNVEV (reference sequence). Between the trimmed V and J ends, which lost 3 bases and 7 bases, there was a span of 9 bases. The CDR3 loop is CASSLWAYGELFF. CDR3 DNA sequence: TGTGCCAGCAGTTTGTGGGCTTACGGGGAGCTGTTTTTT.

This rearrangement joins TRBV4-2 to TRBJ1-2; D is ambiguous. The CDR3 sequence is 13 residues long. Germline V CDR1 and CDR2: LGHNA, YNFKEQ. Trimming pared 4 bases from V and 7 bases from J, leaving 13 bases between. CDR3 bases: TGTGCCAGCAGCCCCGACGGGTTTCCTGGCTACACCTTC. Protein product: CASSPDGFPGYTF.

The CDR3 loop reads CASSLATGFSTPEAFF. The CDR3 DNA sequence: TGTGCCAGCAGCTTAGCGACAGGATTCTCAACCCCTGAAGCTTTCTTT. V gene TRBV7-9 combines with J gene TRBJ1-1, with D perhaps TRBD1 (6 bases). Trimming pared 0 bases from V and 6 bases from J, leaving 17 bases between. The CDR3 is 16 amino acids. Germline V gene lookup returns CDR1 SEHNR and CDR2 FQNEAQ (reference sequence).

The chain links TRBV4-3 to TRBJ2-3, with D tentatively TRBD1 or TRBD2 (6 bases each). CDR3 size: 17 residues. V lost 0 bases, J lost 2 bases, and 15 bases lay in between. Germline assignment: CDR1 LGHNA and CDR2 YSLEER. CDR3 sequence: CASSQDLVGGPTDTQYF. CDR3 in DNA: TGCGCCAGCAGCCAAGATCTTGTGGGGGGCCCCACAGATACGCAGTATTTT.